Below are 24 T cell receptor beta chains sequenced from a single sample in a study of blood T cells in healthy people across ages. A sample-barcoded 5' primer and a J-beta primer mix were used in a second PCR of roughly 6 to 12 cycles. MiXCR, run by TCRdb on the 5' RACE reads, gives a single entry per CDR3 protein. The data contain fewer than 1.5 million distinct CDR3 sequences, 40% to 50% of them singletons. Specimen: blood. The receptors shown here come from a woman aged 18-30 years in good health.

This clonotype was counted between two and nine times. V usage is TRBV29-1 and J usage is TRBJ1-2, with a tentative D call TRBD1 (6 bases). Germline CDR1 is SQVTM and CDR2 is ANQGSEA. This CDR3 has 10 amino acids. Trimming took off 7 bases at V and 8 bases at J, with 11 bases between the two ends. The CDR3 DNA reads as TGCAGCGGGGGGGCCGAAGGCTACACCTTC. Its translation: CSGGAEGYTF.

The chain combines TRBV5-1 with TRBJ2-1; no firm D call. The germline V gene encodes CDR1 SGHRS and CDR2 YFSETQ. Trimming shortened V by 0 bases and J by 6 bases, and 7 bases separated the two germline ends. The CDR3 is made up of 13 amino acids. The CDR3 nucleotides are TGCGCCAGCAGCTTGGTTGTCTCCAATGAGCAGTTCTTC. This gives the protein CASSLVVSNEQFF.

This clonotype was seen a handful of times. The rearrangement links TRBV4-1 to TRBJ2-1; 7 nucleotides align to TRBD2. The CDR3 contains 18 residues. The trim removed 0 bases at V and 7 bases at J, leaving 15 bases unmatched. Germline V gene sequence: CDR1 MGHRA, CDR2 YSYEKL. The CDR3: CASSQDGLADPLGNEQFF. CDR3 nucleotides: TGCGCCAGCAGCCAAGATGGTCTAGCGGACCCACTTGGGAATGAGCAGTTCTTC.

At least ten counts were recorded for this clonotype. The chain links TRBV7-9 to TRBJ2-3; perhaps TRBD2 as D (6 bases). Germline assignment: CDR1 SEHNR and CDR2 FQNEAQ (reference sequence). CDR3 length: 15 residues. V was pared by 2 bases and J by 1 base, with 10 bases between. The DNA for the CDR3 is TGTGCCAGCAGCTTAAGGCGGGATGGCACAGATACGCAGTATTTT. It specifies CASSLRRDGTDTQYF.

The chain employs TRBV3-1 and TRBJ2-3, with D possibly being TRBD2 (6 bases). The CDR3 runs to 18 residues. The germline V gene has CDR1 LGHDT and CDR2 YNNKEL (reference sequence). The V end was cut by 0 bases, the J end by 4 bases, with 20 bases between. This CDR3 is CASSQDMGGTAVADTQYF. The DNA of the CDR3 is TGTGCCAGCAGCCAAGATATGGGGGGAACCGCCGTAGCAGATACGCAGTATTTT.

The gene calls are TRBV11-2 and TRBJ2-3; TRBD2 agrees at 10 bases. CDR3 length equals 15 residues. V lost 5 bases and J lost 5; bases outside the gene matches: 7. Germline CDR1 SGHAT, CDR2 FQNNGV. The CDR3 reads CASSLPLAGVDTQYF. The CDR3 DNA follows: TGTGCCAGCAGCCTCCCCCTAGCGGGAGTAGATACGCAGTATTTT.

This clonotype showed up just once. The chain couples TRBV5-6 to TRBJ2-4, with D hard to call. The DNA end favors TRBJ2-7, so the J call may be wrong. From germline, CDR1 is SGHDT and CDR2 YYEEEE. This CDR3 has 12 residues. The CDR3 loop is CASSLYKDEQYF. DNA of the CDR3: TGTGCCAGCAGCCTCTACAAGGACGAGCAGTACTTC.

The chain is built from TRBV4-1 and TRBJ2-3; TRBD2 might be the D (6 bases). The CDR3 has 16 residues. Germline V lookup: CDR1 MGHRA, CDR2 YSYEKL. The ends were cut back, 3 bases at V and 2 bases at J, with 15 bases in the middle. CDR3 sequence: CASSHPTGDPTDTQYF. The CDR3 DNA is TGCGCCAGCAGCCACCCAACGGGGGACCCCACAGATACGCAGTATTTT.

The rearrangement links TRBV6-5 to TRBJ1-5; D is possibly TRBD1 (5 bases). CDR1 MNHEY and CDR2 SVGAGI come from the germline V gene. The CDR3 consists of 14 residues. Trimming shortened V by 10 bases and J by 1 base, and 14 bases separated the two germline ends. The CDR3 bases are TGTGCCACTTATACCCAGGGAAGCAATCAGCCCCAGCATTTT. This gives the protein CATYTQGSNQPQHF.

In this sample, this clonotype turned up once. The genes are TRBV7-9 and TRBJ1-2; D unresolved. CDR3 length: 13 amino acids. V lost 5 bases and J lost 6, with 13 bases in between. Germline CDR1 is SEHNR and CDR2 is FQNEAQ (reference sequence). CDR3: CASSRRESDGYTF. The CDR3 DNA follows: TGTGCCAGCAGCCGCAGAGAATCAGATGGCTACACCTTC. The whole variable domain, filled in from reference TRBV7-9 and TRBJ1-2, reads DTGVSQNPRHKITKRGQNVTFRCDPISEHNRLYWYRQTLGQGPEFLTYFQNEAQLEKSRLLSDRFSAERPKGSFSTLEIQRTEQGDSAMYLCASSRRESDGYTFGSGTRLTVV.

The rearrangement uses TRBV12-3 or TRBV12-4 and TRBJ2-5; the D gene could be TRBD1 or TRBD2 (5 bases each). The CDR3 sequence is 17 residues long. The V end was cut by 1 base, the J end by 11 bases, with 26 bases between. CDR3 in amino acids: CASSLDTGTGIKNEQYF. CDR3 nucleotide sequence: TGTGCCAGCAGTTTAGACACCGGGACGGGGATAAAGAATGAGCAGTACTTC.

J is TRBJ2-1 and V is TRBV5-1, with D perhaps TRBD1 (6 bases). Germline V gene lookup returns CDR1 SGHRS and CDR2 YFSETQ. V lost 4 bases and J 4 bases, leaving 12 bases between the germline ends. The CDR3 has 14 residues. The CDR3 nucleotides read TGCGCCAGCAGCGATGGGGACACTTACAATGAGCAGTTCTTC. This gives the protein CASSDGDTYNEQFF. Filled out from reference TRBV5-1 and TRBJ2-1, the complete variable domain reads KAGVTQTPRYLIKTRGQQVTLSCSPISGHRSVSWYQQTPGQGLQFLFEYFSETQRNKGNFPGRFSGRQFSNSRSEMNVSTLELGDSALYLCASSDGDTYNEQFFGPGTRLTVL.

The chain has TRBV6-5 and TRBJ2-5; possible D gene TRBD1, 5 bases. The J call is in doubt because the DNA end fits TRBJ2-7 better. The CDR3 has 15 amino acids. Germline V gene data show CDR1 as MNHEY and CDR2 as SVGAGI. DNA for the CDR3: TGTGCCAGCAGTTATGAGAACAGGATGGGTTACGAGCAGTACTTC. Translated, it gives CASSYENRMGYEQYF.

This clonotype was observed at least ten times. This chain joins TRBV28 and TRBJ2-3; no clear D gene. Trimming removed 5 bases at V and 3 bases at J, with 9 bases between. Germline V CDR1 and CDR2: MDHEN, SYDVKM. The CDR3 has 13 residues. CDR3 sequence (DNA): TGTGCCAGCAGTCACGGAAAAACAGATACGCAGTATTTT. Amino acid sequence: CASSHGKTDTQYF.

This sequence joins TRBV7-3 and TRBJ2-3; 10 bases fit TRBD2. From germline, CDR1 is SGHTA and CDR2 FQGTGA. The CDR3 runs 17 residues. The trim removed 1 base at V and 1 base at J, leaving 5 bases unmatched. In DNA form, the CDR3 reads TGTGCCAGCAGCTTAATCGGGCTAGCGGGGGGCACAGATACGCAGTATTTT. Its protein is CASSLIGLAGGTDTQYF.

The chain is built from TRBV5-1 and TRBJ1-2; no firm D call. The CDR3 sequence is 14 residues long. Germline CDR1 is SGHRS and CDR2 is YFSETQ. Trimming took 4 bases from V and 0 from J, leaving 10 bases between them. The DNA of the CDR3 is TGCGCCAGCAGCCAATCCGACCCTAACTATGGCTACACCTTC. It yields the protein CASSQSDPNYGYTF.

This clonotype was detected a few times. This rearrangement joins TRBV6-1 to TRBJ2-1; tentative D call: TRBD2 (7 bases). The CDR3 consists of 16 residues. From germline, CDR1 is MNHNS and CDR2 SASEGT. Trimming cost V 5 bases and J 6 bases, with 20 bases left between them. Here the CDR3 DNA reads TGTGCCAGCAGTCCTAGGGGGGAGCGGGGAATCAATGAGCAGTTCTTC. Translating gives CASSPRGERGINEQFF.

The gene calls are TRBV7-2 and TRBJ1-3, with a possible D match to TRBD1 (6 bases). Trimming shortened V by 6 bases and J by 5 bases, and 11 bases separated the two germline ends. The CDR3 is 13 amino acids. The germline CDR1 and CDR2 sequences are SGHTA and FQGNSA. The CDR3 sequence is CASSGGGRNTIYF. DNA of the CDR3: TGTGCCAGCAGTGGAGGGGGTAGAAACACCATATATTTT.

This clonotype has a handful of counts. V gene TRBV11-2 combines with J gene TRBJ2-7; a possible D gene is TRBD2 (5 bases). Germline CDR1 is SGHAT and CDR2 is FQNNGV. CDR3 length equals 16 residues. V gave up 1 base and J gave up 1 base, with 14 bases separating them. CDR3 DNA sequence: TGTGCCAGCAGCTTAGGATCGGCAGAGGGTTCCTACGAGCAGTACTTC. It codes for CASSLGSAEGSYEQYF. Based on the CDR3 plus reference TRBV11-2 and TRBJ2-7, the full variable domain is EAGVAQSPRYKIIEKRQSVAFWCNPISGHATLYWYQQILGQGPKLLIQFQNNGVVDDSQLPKDRFSAERLKGVDSTLKIQPAKLEDSAVYLCASSLGSAEGSYEQYFGPGTRLTVT.

This chain links TRBV27 with TRBJ2-4; weak D call: TRBD2 (7 bases). The V end was cut by 3 bases, the J end by 0 bases, with 15 bases between. The CDR3 is 17 residues long. Per the germline V gene, CDR1 is MNHEY and CDR2 is SMNVEV (reference sequence). The CDR3 sequence is CASSFFGRGLAKNIQYF. CDR3 nucleotide sequence: TGTGCCAGCAGTTTCTTTGGGAGGGGGTTAGCCAAAAACATTCAGTACTTC.

This clonotype occurred a few times. The V and J genes are TRBV2 and TRBJ2-4; TRBD1 aligns across 7 bases. Per germline, CDR1 SNHLY and CDR2 FYNNEI. The V segment lost 1 base and the J segment 3 bases; nucleotides outside the gene matches: 6. This CDR3 spans 16 amino acids. The chain's CDR3 is CASSEGLSGGKNIQYF. The CDR3 coding sequence is TGTGCCAGCAGTGAAGGGCTGTCAGGGGGCAAAAACATTCAGTACTTC.

This clonotype is a singleton in its sample. The chain has TRBV9 and TRBJ1-1; TRBD1 aligns across 9 bases. In germline, CDR1 is SGDLS, CDR2 YYNGEE. V lost 1 base, J lost 0 bases, and 10 bases stayed unmatched. The CDR3 spans 18 residues. The CDR3, as DNA: TGTGCCAGCAGCGTATCCCACGGGACAGGGTTGATGAACACTGAAGCTTTCTTT. This encodes CASSVSHGTGLMNTEAFF.

This clonotype has more than one count but fewer than ten. The genes are TRBV4-1 and TRBJ2-4, with D tentatively TRBD2 (6 bases). Trimming took off 2 bases at V and 3 bases at J, with 8 bases between the two ends. Germline V lookup: CDR1 MGHRA, CDR2 YSYEKL. CDR3 size: 14 residues. As DNA, the CDR3 is TGCGCCAGCAGCCAAACGGGGGACAAAAACATTCAGTACTTC. This translates into CASSQTGDKNIQYF.

In DNA form, the CDR3 reads TGTGCCATCAGTGACCCAGTTACGCCATTGAGAGAGCAGTACTTC. It is translated as CAISDPVTPLREQYF. The chain employs TRBV10-3 and TRBJ2-7, with no clear D. The germline CDR1 and CDR2 sequences are ENHRY and SYGVKD. Trimming cost V 3 bases and J 7 bases, with 19 bases left between them. The CDR3 contains 15 residues.